This TCR beta chain came from a study of early T cells in non-severe SARS-CoV-2 infection (dated by TCRdb to about 2021). For the wider study: Because TCR sequencing was done on bulk RNA from unsorted whole blood, the alpha and beta chains could not be paired. Overall study outcomes, separate from this receptor: Matching against VDJdb was skewed toward anti-spike CD8 responses, likely underestimated virus-specific expansions, and missed private and CD4 specificities.

This was a case-control study nested in a cohort of healthcare workers in London, UK, who had nasopharyngeal swab PCR tests and blood samples taken every week. Healthcare workers were recruited during the week of the UK lockdown, between 23 and 31 March 2020, and followed weekly for up to 16 weeks. The receptor library was made with 5' RACE. Sequencing used a NextSeq 500. To correct for sequencing error and PCR bias, the TCR library protocol tagged individual cDNA molecules with unique molecular identifiers. Sequencing covered both TCR alpha and beta chains, and within each sample the abundances of alpha and beta sequences were tightly co-correlated. Regarding the original processing steps: Decombinator V4 was used to annotate TCR sequences for V gene, J gene and CDR3. TCRs were defined as expanded if a significant change between any two time points was detected under a Poisson model with p below 0.0001. TCR abundances were normalised to the total number of TCRs sequenced per sample and expressed as counts per million. TRAV1-2 paired with TRAJ12, TRAJ20 or TRAJ33 defined MAIT TCRs, while TRAV10 paired with TRAJ18 defined iNKT TCRs. VDJdb, accessed 1 November 2021, was searched for CMV, EBV and SARS-CoV-2 annotated TCRs, with TCRs annotated for multiple antigens excluded. The raw public reads went through TCRdb reprocessing: fastp at Q25, MiXCR clone calling, in-frame beta chains kept. Rows matching on CDR3 protein sequence are summarized as one entry with the most common DNA and genes. TCRdb assigned the V and J calls; the authors' analysis was not used. The sample table holds about 42,000 distinct CDR3 sequences, of which about 6% were seen once. The ten top clones hold around 8% of the sample.

The junction shows trimming of 4 bases on V and 3 bases on J, plus 27 bases between the germline ends. The CDR3 numbers 19 residues from cysteine through phenylalanine. The kept DNA is CDR3 alone, 57 bases in frame from the first base. CDR1 is given as SGHAT and CDR2 as FQNNGV, both from the germline V gene. In its sample, this clonotype was seen many times. No antigen is known for it. No much larger clone is present one base from it, and per-base qualities are unavailable. The sample was whole blood, taken at baseline. This chain is built from TRBV11-2 and TRBJ1-1, with a tentative D gene TRBD1 over 6 matching bases. The sequence derives from an adult who was a healthcare worker with PCR-confirmed SARS-CoV-2 infection or an uninfected control (not recorded which). In nucleotide form, the sequence is TGTGCCAGCAGCTCCGGGAAATGGCGGGACACTGGTTGGGACACTGAAGCTTTCTTT. Its protein reads: CASSSGKWRDTGWDTEAFF. With the portions outside the CDR3 filled from the reference TRBV11-2 and TRBJ1-1 genes, the complete variable region becomes EAGVAQSPRYKIIEKRQSVAFWCNPISGHATLYWYQQILGQGPKLLIQFQNNGVVDDSQLPKDRFSAERLKGVDSTLKIQPAKLEDSAVYLCASSSGKWRDTGWDTEAFFGQGTRLTVV.